Listed below are T cell receptor beta chains from one sample, sequenced in a study of radiotherapy plus CTLA-4 blockade in lung cancer. Sequencing was performed with immunoSEQ multiplex PCR; in TCRdb, only in-frame clones are kept and a portion is missing. The sample contains 90,000 to 100,000 clones, approximately 75% of which appear only once. This material consisted of peripheral blood, taken from a patient treated with radiotherapy plus ipilimumab. Source of these receptors: a human donor with non-small cell lung cancer who had a partial response to radiotherapy plus ipilimumab. Some clones in this sample may be carry-over from other donors' samples. Each CDR3 is given with its conserved first and last residue. The D gene is left open where the match is weak. Expanded clones are given a class, and other clones once, few, many or no size at all.

.,.,TRBJ2-6,TRBV6-1,TGTGCCAGCTCTTTTTCTGGGGCCAACGTCCTGACTTTC,CASSFSGANVLTF
TRBD1,.,TRBJ2-5,TRBV11-3,TGTGCCAGCAGCCCATCCACCACAGGGGCCCAAGAGACCCAGTACTTC,CASSPSTTGAQETQYF
TRBD1,.,TRBJ1-1,TRBV5-1,TGCGCCAGCAGCAGAAGGGGACAGGGGGATAACACTGAAGCTTTCTTT,CASSRRGQGDNTEAFF
.,.,TRBJ2-6,TRBV9,TGTGCCAGCAGCCGTTCTGGGGCCAACGTCCTGACTTTC,CASSRSGANVLTF
TRBD1,.,TRBJ2-5,TRBV19,TGTGCCAGTAGTATAGATCCAGGGGGCATCGAGACCCAGTACTTC,CASSIDPGGIETQYF
.,.,TRBJ2-5,TRBV5-1,TGCGCCAGCAGCTTGGTGGGGAGGCGAGAGACCCAGTACTTC,CASSLVGRRETQYF
TRBD1,.,TRBJ2-7,TRBV6-6,TGTGCCAGCAGTTATAACAGGGGCTTCTCCTACGAGCAGTACTTC,CASSYNRGFSYEQYF
.,.,TRBJ1-1,TRBV6-5,TGTGCCAGCAGTTCCTCCGGGGGGGAGGGCACTGAAGCTTTCTTT,CASSSSGGEGTEAFF
TRBD2,few,TRBJ2-3,TRBV5-1,TGCGCCAGCAGCTTGCCAGCGGGGAGGTCAGATACGCAGTATTTT,CASSLPAGRSDTQYF
.,.,TRBJ2-5,TRBV2,TGTGCCAGCAGCTGGGCGGGCCGCCAAGAGACCCAGTACTTC,CASSWAGRQETQYF
TRBD1,.,TRBJ1-6,TRBV7-8,TGTGCCAGCAGCGAACAGGGGGAATTGGCGTCACCCCTCCACTTT,CASSEQGELASPLHF
TRBD2,.,TRBJ2-1,TRBV7-7,TGTGCCAGCAGCCCGAATAGCGGGGGGGCATATGAGCAGTTCTTC,CASSPNSGGAYEQFF
.,few,TRBJ1-2,TRBV10-1,TGCGCCAGCAGTGAGTCCACTACGGGCTATGGCTACACCTTC,CASSESTTGYGYTF
.,.,TRBJ2-4,TRBV15,TGTGCCACCAGCAAAAGGACAGCTCGAGCCAAAAACATTCAGTACTTC,CATSKRTARAKNIQYF
.,.,TRBJ1-5,TRBV5-1,TGCGCCAGCAGCACGGGGAGCAATCAGCCCCAGCATTTT,CASSTGSNQPQHF
.,.,TRBJ2-7,TRBV9,TGTGCCAGCAGCGTAGGTTCCGGTTCGTACGAGCAGTACTTC,CASSVGSGSYEQYF
TRBD1,.,TRBJ2-2,TRBV5-6,TGTGCCAGCAGGGACAGGATGAGGACCACCGGGGAGCTGTTTTTT,CASRDRMRTTGELFF